This T cell receptor beta chain was sequenced for a study of T cell repertoires in cytomegalovirus infection. TCRdb processed the reads anew with MiXCR; each CDR3 protein has one entry. The table lists 550,000 to 700,000 distinct CDR3 sequences, roughly 42% of them singletons, with around 50% in the top ten. Note on this clonotype: Its specificity is unknown.

CDR3 length: 15 residues. Germline CDR1 is SGHTA and CDR2 is FQGNSA. The germline V and J ends were trimmed by 1 base and 8 bases, with 15 bases remaining between them. J is TRBJ2-1 and V is TRBV7-2; a possible D gene is TRBD2 (5 bases). The specimen comprised cultured PBMCs, sampled from culture after CMV antigen stimulation. The source is a human donor in good health (CMV status not recorded). Some clones in this sample may be carry-over from other donors' samples. The CDR3 is CASSLDALEVDEQFF. CDR3 coding DNA: TGTGCCAGCAGCTTAGACGCATTGGAGGTAGATGAGCAGTTCTTC.